This T cell receptor (beta chain) was sequenced in a study of blood T cell repertoires in COVID-19. CDR1 SNHLY and CDR2 FYNNEI come from the germline V gene. CDR3 size: 14 residues. Deletions cut 7 bases from V and 2 bases from J, with 12 bases between. The assay was immunoSEQ multiplex PCR, and TCRdb's table has in-frame clones only and misses some. The sample contains some 300,000 clones, roughly 91% of which appear only once. The specimen was peripheral blood. The receptor was isolated from a young woman with COVID-19, enrolled during active disease. This chain joins TRBV2 and TRBJ1-5, with D uncertain. CDR3 nucleotides: TGTGCCAGCATTCGGACGAGGGGCAATCAGCCCCAGCATTTT. Amino acid sequence: CASIRTRGNQPQHF.